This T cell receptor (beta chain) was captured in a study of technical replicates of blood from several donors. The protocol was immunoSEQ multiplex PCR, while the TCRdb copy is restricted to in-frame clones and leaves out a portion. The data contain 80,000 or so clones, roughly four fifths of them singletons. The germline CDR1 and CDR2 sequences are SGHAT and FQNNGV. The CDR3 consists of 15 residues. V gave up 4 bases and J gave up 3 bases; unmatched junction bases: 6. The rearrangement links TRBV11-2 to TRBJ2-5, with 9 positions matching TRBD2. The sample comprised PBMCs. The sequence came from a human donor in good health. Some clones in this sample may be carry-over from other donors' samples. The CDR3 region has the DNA TGTGCCAGCAGCTGGATAGCGGGAGTAAAAGAGACCCAGTACTTC. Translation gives CASSWIAGVKETQYF.